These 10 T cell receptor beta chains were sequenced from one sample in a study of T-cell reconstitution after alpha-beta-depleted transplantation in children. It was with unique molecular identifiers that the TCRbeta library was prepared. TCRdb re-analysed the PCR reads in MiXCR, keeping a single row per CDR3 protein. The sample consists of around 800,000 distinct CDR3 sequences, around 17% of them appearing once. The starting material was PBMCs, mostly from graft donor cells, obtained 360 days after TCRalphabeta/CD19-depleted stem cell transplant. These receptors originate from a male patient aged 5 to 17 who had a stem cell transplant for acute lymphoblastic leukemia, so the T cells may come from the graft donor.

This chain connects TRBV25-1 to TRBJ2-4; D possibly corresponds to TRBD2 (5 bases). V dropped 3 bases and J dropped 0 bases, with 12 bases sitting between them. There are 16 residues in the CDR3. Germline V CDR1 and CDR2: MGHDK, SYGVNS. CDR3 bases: TGTGCCAGCAGTGATTTCCTACGGGGAGCCAAAAACATTCAGTACTTC. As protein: CASSDFLRGAKNIQYF.

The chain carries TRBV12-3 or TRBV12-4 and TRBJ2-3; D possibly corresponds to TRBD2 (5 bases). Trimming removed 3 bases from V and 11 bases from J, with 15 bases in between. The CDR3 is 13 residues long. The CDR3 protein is CASSFDEAVEQYF. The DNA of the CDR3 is TGTGCCAGCAGTTTCGACGAAGCGGTAGAGCAGTATTTT.

This CDR3 is CASGTTLGEQYF. DNA of the CDR3: TGCGCCAGCGGGACCACCCTCGGGGAGCAGTACTTC. The chain combines TRBV10-1 with TRBJ2-7; the D gene could be TRBD1 or TRBD2 (5 bases each). The CDR3 is 12 amino acids. The V end was cut by 8 bases, the J end by 7 bases, with 15 bases between. Germline V gives CDR1 WNHNN, CDR2 SYGVQD (reference sequence).

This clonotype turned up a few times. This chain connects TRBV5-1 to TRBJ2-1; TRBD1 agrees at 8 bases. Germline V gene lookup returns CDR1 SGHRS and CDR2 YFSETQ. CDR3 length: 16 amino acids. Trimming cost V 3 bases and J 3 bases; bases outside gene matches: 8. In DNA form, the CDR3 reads TGCGCCAGCAGCTCCCCCGGACAGGGCCACTACAATGAGCAGTTCTTC. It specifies CASSSPGQGHYNEQFF. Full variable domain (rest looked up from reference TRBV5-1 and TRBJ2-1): KAGVTQTPRYLIKTRGQQVTLSCSPISGHRSVSWYQQTPGQGLQFLFEYFSETQRNKGNFPGRFSGRQFSNSRSEMNVSTLELGDSALYLCASSSPGQGHYNEQFFGPGTRLTVL.

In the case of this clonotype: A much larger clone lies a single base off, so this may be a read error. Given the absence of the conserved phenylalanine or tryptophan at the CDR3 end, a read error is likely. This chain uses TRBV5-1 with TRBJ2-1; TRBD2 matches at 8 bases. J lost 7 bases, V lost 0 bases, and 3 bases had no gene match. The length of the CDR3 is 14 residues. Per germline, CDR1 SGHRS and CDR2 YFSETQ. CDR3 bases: TGCGCCAGCAGCTTGGCGGGAGGGAGGAATGAGCAGTTCTCC. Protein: CASSLAGGRNEQFS.

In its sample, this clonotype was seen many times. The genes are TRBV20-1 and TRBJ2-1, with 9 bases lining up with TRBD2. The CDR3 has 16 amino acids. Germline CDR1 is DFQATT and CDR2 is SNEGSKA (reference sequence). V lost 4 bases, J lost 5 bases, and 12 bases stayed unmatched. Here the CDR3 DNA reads TGCAGTGCTACCTCCGGGGTCGGGACTAGCCACAATGAGCAGTTCTTC. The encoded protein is CSATSGVGTSHNEQFF.

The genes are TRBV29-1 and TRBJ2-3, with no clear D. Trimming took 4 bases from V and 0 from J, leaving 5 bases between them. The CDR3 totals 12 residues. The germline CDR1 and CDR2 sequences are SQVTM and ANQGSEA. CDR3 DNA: TGCAGCGTTGTGGCCAGCACAGATACGCAGTATTTT. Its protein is CSVVASTDTQYF.

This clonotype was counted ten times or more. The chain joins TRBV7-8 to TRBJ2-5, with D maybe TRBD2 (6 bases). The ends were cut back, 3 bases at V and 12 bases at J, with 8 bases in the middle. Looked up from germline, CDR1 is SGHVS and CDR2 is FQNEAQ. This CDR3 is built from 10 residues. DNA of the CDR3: TGTGCCAGCAGCTTCCGGACTAAGTACTTC. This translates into CASSFRTKYF.

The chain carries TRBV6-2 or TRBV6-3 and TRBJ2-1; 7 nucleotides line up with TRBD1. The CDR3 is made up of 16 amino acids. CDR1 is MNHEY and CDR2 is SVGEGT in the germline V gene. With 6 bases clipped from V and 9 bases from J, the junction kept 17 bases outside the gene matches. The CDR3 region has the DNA TGTGCCAGCAGCCGAAACAGGGGCGGTGGTAGCATTGAGCAGTTCTTC. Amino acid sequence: CASSRNRGGGSIEQFF.

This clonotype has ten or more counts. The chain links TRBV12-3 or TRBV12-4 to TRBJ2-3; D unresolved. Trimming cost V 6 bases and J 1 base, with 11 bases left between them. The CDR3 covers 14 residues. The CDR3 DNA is TGTGCCAGCAGCTTGAGGCAGGGCACAGATACGCAGTATTTT. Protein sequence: CASSLRQGTDTQYF.